Following are 21 T cell receptor beta chains from one sample sequenced in a study of cytomegalovirus exposure and HLA in healthy donors (dated by TCRdb to about 2017). Library generation was performed with the immunoSEQ multiplex PCR assay. The multiplex PCR relied on a mix of 60 forward primers for TCR Vbeta segments and 13 reverse primers for TCR Jbeta segments. The table was pulled from immuneACCESS by TCRdb, which kept in-frame rearrangements only. Such tables lose some clones; where checked, under half of the loss comes from unresolved V genes, and the rest has no known cause. This sample lists some 200,000 clones; just over 75% were detected once. Approximately 2.1% of the sample belongs to the ten largest clones. The sample comprised PBMCs. Receptors originate from a young woman in good health and CMV-seropositive.

This sequence joins TRBV2 and TRBJ1-4; D is uncertain. The germline V gene encodes CDR1 SNHLY and CDR2 FYNNEI. The length of the CDR3 is 17 residues. Trimming shortened V by 0 bases and J by 7 bases, and 18 bases separated the two germline ends. CDR3 residues: CASSEAKAGGLSEKLFF. The CDR3 bases are TGTGCCAGCAGTGAAGCGAAGGCGGGAGGGCTAAGTGAAAAACTGTTTTTT.

The chain recombines TRBV2 with TRBJ2-2; 9 nucleotides match TRBD1. Germline assignment: CDR1 SNHLY and CDR2 FYNNEI. The trim removed 3 bases at V and 0 bases at J, leaving 5 bases unmatched. The CDR3 contains 17 residues. The CDR3 DNA reads TGTGCCAGCAGTGACCTCAGGGACAGGGCGAACACCGGGGAGCTGTTTTTT. Its translation: CASSDLRDRANTGELFF.

The chain combines TRBV6-5 with TRBJ2-4, with 12 bases aligning to TRBD1. In germline, CDR1 is MNHEY, CDR2 SVGAGI. The J segment lost 6 bases and the V segment lost 5 bases, leaving 5 bases of the junction unmatched. There are 15 residues in the CDR3. CDR3 coding DNA: TGTGCCAGCAGTACCGGGACAGGGGGCGGAAACATTCAGTACTTC. The encoded protein is CASSTGTGGGNIQYF.

J is TRBJ2-2 and V is TRBV29-1; the D is unclear. This CDR3 is 14 amino acids long. Trimming took 2 bases from V and 4 from J, leaving 11 bases between them. In germline, CDR1 is SQVTM, CDR2 ANQGSEA. In DNA, the CDR3 is TGCAGCGTTGAATCCCCGCGAGGCACCGGGGAGCTGTTTTTT. Its translation is CSVESPRGTGELFF.

This clone was observed a few times. Additional DNA sequences in this sample encode the identical CDR3. The chain employs TRBV5-8 and TRBJ1-2; TRBD1 matches 9 bases. Germline V gene data show CDR1 as SGHTS and CDR2 as YDEGEE. The V gene end was trimmed by 0 bases and the J gene end by 3 bases; junction bases not matched to a gene: 6. This CDR3 has 16 residues. The CDR3 nucleotides read TGTGCCAGCAGCTTGGGGGGGGACAGGGTAGACTATGGCTACACCTTC. Its translation: CASSLGGDRVDYGYTF.

The V and J genes are TRBV10-3 and TRBJ2-2; 10 nucleotides align to TRBD1. CDR1 and CDR2 from the germline V gene are ENHRY and SYGVKD. The V gene end was trimmed by 8 bases and the J gene end by 4 bases; junction bases not matched to a gene: 4. The CDR3 runs 14 residues. This CDR3 is CAIRDRGRTGELFF. CDR3 DNA sequence: TGTGCCATCCGGGACAGGGGACGCACCGGGGAGCTGTTTTTT.

The V and J genes are TRBV7-9 and TRBJ1-1; 8 bases agree with TRBD1. CDR1 is SEHNR, CDR2 FQNEAQ, per germline (reference sequence). Trimming took 6 bases from V and 3 from J; bases not matched to a gene: 9. This CDR3 contains 15 residues. CDR3 DNA: TGTGCCAGCAGGCCCTTCCAGGGGGCGCACACTGAAGCTTTCTTT. Protein product: CASRPFQGAHTEAFF.

J is TRBJ2-6 and V is TRBV15; D gene ambiguous. Germline V lookup: CDR1 LNHNV, CDR2 YYDKDF (reference sequence). The CDR3 is 13 amino acids. The V end was cut by 5 bases, the J end by 4 bases, with 6 bases between. CDR3 DNA sequence: TGTGCCACCAGCTGGCGGGGGGCCAACGTCCTGACTTTC. It yields the protein CATSWRGANVLTF. Full variable domain (remainder filled in from reference TRBV15 and TRBJ2-6): DAMVIQNPRYQVTQFGKPVTLSCSQTLNHNVMYWYQQKSSQAPKLLFHYYDKDFNNEADTPDNFQSRRPNTSFCFLDIRSPGLGDTAMYLCATSWRGANVLTFGAGSRLTVL.

This sequence joins TRBV4-1 and TRBJ1-1; TRBD1 aligns across 10 bases. The CDR3 loop spans 14 amino acids. The V and J ends lost 9 bases and 1 base, in that order; junction bases with no gene match: 5. Germline CDR1 is MGHRA and CDR2 is YSYEKL. CDR3 DNA: TGCGCCAGTACGGACAGGGGGAAGAACACTGAAGCTTTCTTT. Protein sequence: CASTDRGKNTEAFF.

The V call is TRBV5-4, the J call TRBJ2-7; no definite D call. Trimming cost V 2 bases and J 3 bases, with 9 bases left between them. The CDR3 runs to 13 residues. Germline CDR1 and CDR2: SGHNT and YYREEE (reference sequence). The CDR3 spells CASSLAPNYEQYF. The DNA of the CDR3 is TGTGCCAGCAGCTTAGCACCTAACTACGAGCAGTACTTC.

This clone has only one observation. The CDR3 loop reads CASSPEGQGSGANVLTF. CDR3 nucleotide sequence: TGTGCCAGCTCACCGGAGGGACAGGGATCAGGGGCCAACGTCCTGACTTTC. This rearrangement joins TRBV18 to TRBJ2-6; TRBD1 matches 9 bases. This CDR3 is 17 amino acids long. In germline, CDR1 is KGHSH, CDR2 LQKENI. Trimming at V came to 3 bases and at J to 4 bases, leaving 7 bases not matched to a gene. The variable domain in full, with the rest retrieved from reference TRBV18 and TRBJ2-6, is NAGVMQNPRHLVRRRGQEARLRCSPMKGHSHVYWYRQLPEEGLKFMVYLQKENIIDESGMPKERFSAEFPKEGPSILRIQQVVRGDSAAYFCASSPEGQGSGANVLTFGAGSRLTVL.

The DNA for the CDR3 is TGTGCCAGCAGCCAATTTAAGGACATCCTTCCGAGCTACACCTTC. Translation: CASSQFKDILPSYTF. The rearrangement joins TRBV14 to TRBJ1-2, with D maybe TRBD1 (5 bases). Germline V CDR1 and CDR2: SGHDN, FVKESK. The length of the CDR3 is 15 residues. V was pared by 2 bases and J by 9 bases, with 19 bases between.

The V gene is TRBV19, the J gene TRBJ1-1, with unresolved D. Trimming pared 6 bases from V and 4 bases from J, leaving 12 bases between. The germline CDR1 and CDR2 sequences are LNHDA and SQIVND (reference sequence). CDR3 length equals 13 residues. The CDR3 reads CASRGGRFTEAFF. CDR3 nucleotides: TGTGCCAGTAGGGGAGGGAGATTCACTGAAGCTTTCTTT.

The genes are TRBV18 and TRBJ1-5, with 12 positions matching TRBD1. The CDR3 extends over 16 amino acids. V gave up 3 bases and J gave up 7 bases; unmatched junction bases: 7. Germline V gene lookup returns CDR1 KGHSH and CDR2 LQKENI. As DNA, the CDR3 is TGTGCCAGCTCACCCCCCGGGACAGGGGGCCGGCAGCCCCAGCATTTT. Protein product: CASSPPGTGGRQPQHF. Variable domain in full (rest from reference TRBV18 and TRBJ1-5): NAGVMQNPRHLVRRRGQEARLRCSPMKGHSHVYWYRQLPEEGLKFMVYLQKENIIDESGMPKERFSAEFPKEGPSILRIQQVVRGDSAAYFCASSPPGTGGRQPQHFGDGTRLSIL.

The chain links TRBV4-3 to TRBJ1-2; no reliable D call. Germline assignment: CDR1 LGHNA and CDR2 YSLEER. Trimming pared 6 bases from V and 8 bases from J, leaving 22 bases between. CDR3 length equals 15 residues. CDR3 bases: TGCGCCAGCAGTCGAACAACTGTCGGAGGCTGGGGCTACACCTTC. Its translation is CASSRTTVGGWGYTF.

This clone was seen only a few times. V and J are TRBV7-7 and TRBJ1-1; D not resolved. CDR3 length equals 13 residues. V was shortened by 1 base and J by 2 bases, with 5 bases between the two germline ends. The germline gives CDR1 SSHAT, CDR2 FNYEAQ (reference sequence). CDR3 residues: CASSLDRNTEAFF. DNA for the CDR3: TGTGCCAGCAGCTTAGACAGAAACACTGAAGCTTTCTTT.

V and J are TRBV29-1 and TRBJ2-7; D is possibly TRBD2 (5 bases). Germline V gene lookup returns CDR1 SQVTM and CDR2 ANQGSEA. The CDR3 has 13 amino acids. The ends were cut back, 8 bases at V and 0 bases at J, with 14 bases in the middle. CDR3: CSLRLSGSYEQYF. In nucleotides, the CDR3 is TGCAGCTTAAGACTATCCGGCTCCTACGAGCAGTACTTC.

The chain carries TRBV19 and TRBJ2-2, with D unresolved. V lost 5 bases to trimming and J lost 4 bases, with 11 bases between them. Germline loops: CDR1 LNHDA, CDR2 SQIVND (reference sequence). The CDR3 contains 14 residues. The CDR3 bases are TGTGCCAGTAGTTCCTCCTTAGCCACCGGGGAGCTGTTTTTT. It is translated as CASSSSLATGELFF.

The V call is TRBV7-9, the J call TRBJ2-5; 9 bases line up with TRBD1. V gave up 4 bases and J gave up 5 bases; unmatched junction bases: 11. Germline CDR1 reads SEHNR; CDR2 reads FQNEAQ (reference sequence). This CDR3 is built from 16 residues. As DNA, the CDR3 is TGTGCCAGCAGCTATGGACAGGGGATTGTGGTCGAGACCCAGTACTTC. Protein sequence: CASSYGQGIVVETQYF.

The chain links TRBV19 to TRBJ1-5; TRBD1 matches 10 bases. Germline V lookup: CDR1 LNHDA, CDR2 SQIVND (reference sequence). V lost 3 bases to trimming and J lost 10 bases; unmatched junction nucleotides: 15. This CDR3 has 17 amino acids. This CDR3 is CASSILRQGARSTPQHF. The CDR3 nucleotides read TGTGCCAGTAGTATCTTACGACAGGGGGCGCGCTCCACACCCCAGCATTTT.

The CDR3 DNA is TGTGCCAGCACCAATGGGCGGGCTAACTATGGCTACACCTTC. It encodes CASTNGRANYGYTF. The V gene is TRBV11-2, the J gene TRBJ1-2; no clear D gene. The ends were cut back, 7 bases at V and 0 bases at J, with 12 bases in the middle. This CDR3 is 14 amino acids long. CDR1 SGHAT and CDR2 FQNNGV come from the germline V gene.